This T cell receptor (beta chain) comes out of a study of cytomegalovirus exposure and HLA in healthy donors. Trimming took 4 bases from V and 8 from J, leaving 21 bases between them. The CDR3 has 15 residues. Germline CDR1 is SGDLS and CDR2 is YYNGEE. It was with 60 Vbeta and 13 Jbeta primers that the PCR ran. Assay used: immunoSEQ multiplex PCR; TCRdb lists only in-frame clones, some missing. The sample carries over 150,000 clones, 70% to 75% recorded once. J is TRBJ1-2 and V is TRBV9; perhaps TRBD1 as D (6 bases). The sample was PBMCs. The TCR comes from a man aged 25 to 40 in good health and CMV-seropositive. DNA for the CDR3: TGTGCCAGCAGCACAGGCTACGAAGGGACAACCGGCTACACCTTC. Its protein is CASSTGYEGTTGYTF.